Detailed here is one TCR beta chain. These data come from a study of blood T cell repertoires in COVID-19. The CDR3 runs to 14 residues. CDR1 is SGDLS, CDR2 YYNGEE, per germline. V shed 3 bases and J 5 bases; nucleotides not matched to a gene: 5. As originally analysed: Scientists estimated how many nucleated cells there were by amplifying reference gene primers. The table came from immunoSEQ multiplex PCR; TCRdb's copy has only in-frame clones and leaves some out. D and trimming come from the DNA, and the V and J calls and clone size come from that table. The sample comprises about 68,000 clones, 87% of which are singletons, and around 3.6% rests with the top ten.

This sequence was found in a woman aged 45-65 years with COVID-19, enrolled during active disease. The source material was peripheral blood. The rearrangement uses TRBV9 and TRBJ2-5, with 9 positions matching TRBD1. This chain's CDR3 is CASSEGQGWETQYF. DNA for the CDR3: TGTGCCAGCAGCGAGGGACAGGGATGGGAGACCCAGTACTTC.